A single sample gave rise to the 14 T cell receptor beta chains below, sequenced in a study of T cells after yellow fever vaccination (dated by TCRdb to between 2018 and 2020). The receptor library was made with 5' RACE. Instrument used: Illumina HiSeq 2500. TCRdb redid the processing of the public reads, applying fastp at Q25 and MiXCR, and retained in-frame beta chains. Rows with one shared CDR3 protein collapse into an entry with the most common genes and DNA. The sample table contains approximately 250,000 distinct CDR3 sequences; only one count was recorded for approximately 6.3% of them. The ten largest clones take up 0.85% to 1.2% of the sample. The treatment or condition tag for this specimen amounts to: live attenuated yellow fever vaccine strain. Material: CD4+ T cells sorted from PBMCs, obtained on the day of the yellow fever booster vaccination. Receptors originate from a man aged 25 to 40 who received the YFV17D yellow fever vaccine.

The J gene is TRBJ1-4, the V gene TRBV4-3; 7 positions agree with TRBD1. Germline loops: CDR1 LGHNA, CDR2 YSLEER. This CDR3 has 14 residues. V shed 4 bases, J shed 7 bases, and the junction held 6 bases outside the gene matches. The CDR3 DNA follows: TGCGCCAGCAGCCGCGGGACAGACCGTGAAAAACTGTTTTTT. Translated: CASSRGTDREKLFF.

The table lists this clonotype with many counts. J is TRBJ2-7 and V is TRBV20-1; 9 bases line up with TRBD1. Germline V gene sequence: CDR1 DFQATT, CDR2 SNEGSKA (reference sequence). The CDR3 is made up of 14 amino acids. J was trimmed by 5 bases and V by 2 bases; bases with no gene match: 7. CDR3 bases: TGCAGTGCTAGACCGGACAGGGGTTACGACGAGCAGTACTTC. Translated: CSARPDRGYDEQYF.

This clonotype was recorded many times. The chain uses TRBV7-9 and TRBJ2-7; the D gene is possibly TRBD1 (5 bases). The CDR3 extends over 12 amino acids. Germline lookup yields CDR1 SEHNR and CDR2 FQNEAQ (reference sequence). Between the trimmed V and J ends, which lost 5 bases and 3 bases, there was a span of 8 bases. The CDR3 coding sequence is TGTGCCAGCAGCGCCCAGGGCTACGAGCAGTACTTC. Amino acids: CASSAQGYEQYF.

This chain uses TRBV7-2 with TRBJ2-7; D may be TRBD1 or TRBD2 (5 bases each). The ends were cut back, 1 base at V and 8 bases at J, with 12 bases in the middle. CDR1 is SGHTA and CDR2 is FQGNSA in the germline V gene. This CDR3 contains 13 residues. CDR3 in amino acids: CASSLVMGDQQYF. The CDR3 region has the DNA TGTGCCAGCAGCTTAGTGATGGGGGATCAGCAGTACTTC.

This clonotype was seen at least ten times. In nucleotides, the CDR3 is TGTGCCAGCAGCCAAGCCCATTGGAGGGCCCTCCACAGTGAGCAGTTCTTC. As protein: CASSQAHWRALHSEQFF. The chain is built from TRBV14 and TRBJ2-1; maybe TRBD2 (6 bases). Trimming removed 1 base from V and 9 bases from J, with 22 bases in between. Germline V CDR1 and CDR2: SGHDN, FVKESK. The CDR3 has 17 residues.

J is TRBJ2-7 and V is TRBV29-1; D ambiguous. CDR3 length: 12 amino acids. V was trimmed by 7 bases and J by 5 bases, leaving 15 bases between them. Germline CDR1 SQVTM, CDR2 ANQGSEA. CDR3 DNA: TGCAGCGCTGGGTACTCCTACGACGAGCAGTACTTC. Translated: CSAGYSYDEQYF.

This clonotype has a handful of counts. The chain uses TRBV13 and TRBJ2-7, with 10 bases aligning to TRBD1. This CDR3 comprises 15 residues. V lost 5 bases to trimming and J lost 0 bases; unmatched junction nucleotides: 4. Germline lookup yields CDR1 PRHDT and CDR2 FYEKMQ (reference sequence). The DNA for the CDR3 is TGTGCCAGCAGCCGCCGGGACAGGGGCTCCTACGAGCAGTACTTC. Protein: CASSRRDRGSYEQYF.

The gene calls are TRBV5-1 and TRBJ2-4, with TRBD2 identical over 7 bases. Losses at the gene ends were 1 base for V and 5 bases for J; bases not matched to a gene: 3. In germline, CDR1 is SGHRS, CDR2 YFSETQ. The length of the CDR3 is 14 residues. The CDR3 bases are TGCGCCAGCAGCTTGTCGAGCGGGGAAAACATTCAGTACTTC. It encodes CASSLSSGENIQYF.

This clonotype came up a few times. The chain is built from TRBV7-6 and TRBJ2-5; a weak D match, TRBD2 (6 bases). The germline gives CDR1 SGHVS, CDR2 FNYEAQ. There are 14 residues in the CDR3. V shed 4 bases and J shed 8 bases, with 17 bases lying between them. Here the CDR3 DNA reads TGTGCCAGCAGCTCCCCCCGAGCGGAGGGAACCCAGTACTTC. This gives the protein CASSSPRAEGTQYF.

The chain couples TRBV20-1 to TRBJ2-1, with D unresolved. The CDR3 has 15 residues. Germline lookup yields CDR1 DFQATT and CDR2 SNEGSKA (reference sequence). V lost 1 base and J 2 bases, leaving 12 bases between the germline ends. The CDR3 region is CSARVKGRPYNEQFF. The CDR3, as DNA: TGCAGTGCTAGAGTGAAAGGGCGTCCCTACAATGAGCAGTTCTTC.

A word on this clonotype: Compared with germline, one end of the junction differs, possibly owing to a read error. The chain is built from TRBV7-2 and TRBJ2-7, with 7 positions matching TRBD1. This CDR3 is 16 amino acids long. The germline V gene encodes CDR1 SGHTA and CDR2 FQGNSA. The CDR3 sequence is CATSLTSTGLGNEQYF. The DNA for the CDR3 is TGTGCCACCAGCTTAACCTCGACAGGGCTGGGCAACGAGCAGTACTTC.

This clonotype was seen at least ten times. V usage is TRBV29-1 and J usage is TRBJ2-5; D unresolved. With 4 bases removed from V and 7 bases from J, the gap between germline ends came to 13 bases. Looked up from germline, CDR1 is SQVTM and CDR2 is ANQGSEA. This CDR3 spans 12 amino acids. CDR3 sequence: CSVAVQAGTQYF. CDR3 coding DNA: TGCAGCGTTGCGGTTCAGGCAGGGACCCAGTACTTC. The complete variable domain, with remaining parts taken from reference TRBV29-1 and TRBJ2-5, reads SAVISQKPSRDICQRGTSLTIQCQVDSQVTMMFWYRQQPGQSLTLIATANQGSEATYESGFVIDKFPISRPNLTFSTLTVSNMSPEDSSIYLCSVAVQAGTQYFGPGTRLLVL.

There are a few counts of this clonotype. The V call is TRBV19, the J call TRBJ1-4; tentatively, D is TRBD1 (5 bases). Trimming cost V 7 bases and J 8 bases, with 14 bases left between them. CDR1 LNHDA and CDR2 SQIVND come from the germline V gene (reference sequence). The CDR3 totals 13 residues. CDR3 in DNA: TGTGCCAGTATGGGGGACGGCGGCGAAAAACTGTTTTTT. Protein sequence: CASMGDGGEKLFF.

This clonotype was seen repeatedly, ten times or more. Written as DNA, the CDR3 is TGTGCCAGCAGTTTTTTTTCAGGGGCGAACACCGGGGAGCTGTTTTTT. Translating it yields CASSFFSGANTGELFF. The V call is TRBV12-3 or TRBV12-4, the J call TRBJ2-2; a weak D match, TRBD1 (6 bases). The ends were cut back, 3 bases at V and 0 bases at J, with 11 bases in the middle. The CDR3 extends over 16 amino acids.